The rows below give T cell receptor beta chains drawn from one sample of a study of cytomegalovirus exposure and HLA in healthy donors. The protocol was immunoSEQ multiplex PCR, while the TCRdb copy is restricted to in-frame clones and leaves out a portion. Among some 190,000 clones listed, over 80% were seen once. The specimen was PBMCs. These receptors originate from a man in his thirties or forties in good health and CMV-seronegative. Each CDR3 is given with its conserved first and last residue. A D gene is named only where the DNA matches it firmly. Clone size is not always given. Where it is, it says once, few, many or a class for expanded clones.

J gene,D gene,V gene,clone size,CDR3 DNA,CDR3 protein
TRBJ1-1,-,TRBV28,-,TGTGCCAGCAGTTCCCGAAACGGGGGCACTGAAGCTTTCTTT,CASSSRNGGTEAFF
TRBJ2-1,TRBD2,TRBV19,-,TGTGCCAGTAGTATTAAGGGACTACAGTTGAATGAGCAGTTCTTC,CASSIKGLQLNEQFF
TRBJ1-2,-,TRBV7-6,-,TGTGCCAGCAGCTTAGGCGGGGGCAGGGTAATCGATGGCTACACCTTC,CASSLGGGRVIDGYTF
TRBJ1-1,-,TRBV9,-,TGTGCCAGCAGGGGAGGCTTGGGCGCCGGCGACACTGAAGCTTTCTTT,CASRGGLGAGDTEAFF
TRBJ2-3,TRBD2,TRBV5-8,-,TGTGCCAGCAGCTTGGCCCGTGGAGCGGGGGTTACAGATACGCAGTATTTT,CASSLARGAGVTDTQYF
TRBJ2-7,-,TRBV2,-,TGTGCCAGTCGACTAGTCGCCTCCTACGAGCAGTACTTC,CASRLVASYEQYF
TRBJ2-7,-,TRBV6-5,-,TGTGCCAGCAGTTACGAAGGGGCCTACGAGCAGTACTTC,CASSYEGAYEQYF
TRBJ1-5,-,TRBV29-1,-,TGCAGCGTTGGGGGGGTTCAGCCCCAGCATTTT,CSVGGVQPQHF
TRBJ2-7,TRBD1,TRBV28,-,TGTGCCAGCAGTGGTGGGGACAGAGCCTACGAGCAGTACTTC,CASSGGDRAYEQYF
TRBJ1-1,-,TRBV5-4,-,TGTGCCAGCAGCTTGGTAGAGGGTTTGACTGAAGCTTTCTTT,CASSLVEGLTEAFF
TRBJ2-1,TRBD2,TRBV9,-,TGTGCCAGCAGCGGGACTGGCGGGAGCTTCTACAATGAGCAGTTCTTC,CASSGTGGSFYNEQFF
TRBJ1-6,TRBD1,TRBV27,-,TGTGCCAGCAGTTTATACAGGGGAGGAAATTCACCCCTCCACTTT,CASSLYRGGNSPLHF
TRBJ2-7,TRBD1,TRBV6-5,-,TGTGCCAGCAGTCCGGGACAGGAAGGGTACTACGAGCAGTACTTC,CASSPGQEGYYEQYF
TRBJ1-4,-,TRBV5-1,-,TGCGCCAGCAGCTTGTCCATCAGAACAACTAATGAAAAACTGTTTTTT,CASSLSIRTTNEKLFF
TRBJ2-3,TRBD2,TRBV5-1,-,TGCGCCAGCCTCCCGGCGGGGGGGGCTAGCACAGATACGCAGTATTTT,CASLPAGGASTDTQYF
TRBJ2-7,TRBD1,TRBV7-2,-,TGTGCCAGCAGCTTAGACAGGGGAAGCTACGAGCAGTACTTC,CASSLDRGSYEQYF
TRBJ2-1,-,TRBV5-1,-,TGCGCCAGCAGCGCCCCGGCGGGGAGATCTGAGCAGTTCTTC,CASSAPAGRSEQFF
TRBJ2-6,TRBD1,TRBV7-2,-,TGTGCCAGCAGCCCCCCAGGGACAGGGATAACTGGGGCCAACGTCCTGACTTTC,CASSPPGTGITGANVLTF
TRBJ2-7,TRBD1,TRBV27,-,TGTGCCAGCAGTTTACTGTCCAGGGGGCTTGGGGAGCAGTACTTC,CASSLLSRGLGEQYF
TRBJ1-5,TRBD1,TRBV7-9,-,TGTGCCAGCAGCTCTCTGGGCGCAGGGGGGTTTAATCAGCCCCAGCATTTT,CASSSLGAGGFNQPQHF
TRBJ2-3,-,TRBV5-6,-,TGTGCCAGCAGCCATGACAAGCACACAGATACGCAGTATTTT,CASSHDKHTDTQYF
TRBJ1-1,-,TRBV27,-,TGTGCCAGCAGCTTGGCTCAGCGGACTGAAGCTTTCTTT,CASSLAQRTEAFF
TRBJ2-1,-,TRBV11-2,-,TGTGCCAGCAGCCAAAGCGGGTCCTACAATGAGCAGTTCTTC,CASSQSGSYNEQFF
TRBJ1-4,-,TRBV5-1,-,TGCGCCAGCAGCCCCGTTGCAACTAATGAAAAACTGTTTTTT,CASSPVATNEKLFF
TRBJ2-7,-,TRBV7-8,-,TGTGCCAGCAGCTTAAGTGCGGGGACGCGCGAGCAGTACTTC,CASSLSAGTREQYF
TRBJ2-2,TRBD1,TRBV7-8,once,TGTGCCAGCAGCTTCGACAGGGGGCGAAGCACCGGGGAGCTGTTTTTT,CASSFDRGRSTGELFF
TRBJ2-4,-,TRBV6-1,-,TGTGCCAGCAGTGTGACAGCAATAGCCAAAAACATTCAGTACTTC,CASSVTAIAKNIQYF
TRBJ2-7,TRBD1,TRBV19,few,TGTGCCAGTAGAAGATCCGGGACAGATACCTCCTACGAGCAGTACTTC,CASRRSGTDTSYEQYF
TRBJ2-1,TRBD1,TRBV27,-,TGTGCCAGCAGTTACTCAGGGGGCAATGAGCAGTTCTTC,CASSYSGGNEQFF